The next 7 T cell receptor beta chains were all read from a single sample in a study of shared clonotypes between healthy human individuals. This table comes from immunoSEQ multiplex PCR, and its TCRdb copy is limited to in-frame clones, with some not included. This sample carries about 980,000 clones, approximately 76% of them seen once, and the ten largest clones take approximately 1.5%. Sequencing was done on a sample of memory CD4+ T cells sorted from blood. Subset denoted: CD45RA-negative fraction. The receptors shown here come from a man aged 18 to 30 in good health.

The CDR3 DNA is TGTGCCAGCAGCGGCATGACTAGCGGGAAAACCGGGGAGCTGTTTTTT. Protein: CASSGMTSGKTGELFF. V gene TRBV11-2 combines with J gene TRBJ2-2; 11 bases fit TRBD2. Looked up from germline, CDR1 is SGHAT and CDR2 is FQNNGV. J lost 5 bases, V lost 5 bases, and 7 bases had no gene match. The CDR3 is made up of 16 amino acids.

The CDR3 loop reads CASSERRTGNGYTF. In DNA, the CDR3 is TGTGCCAGCAGTGAAAGGAGGACAGGGAATGGCTACACCTTC. The V gene is TRBV6-1, the J gene TRBJ1-2; 8 bases are shared with TRBD1. J gave up 6 bases and V 2 bases, and 5 bases lay outside the gene matches. This CDR3 spans 14 amino acids. The germline gives CDR1 MNHNS, CDR2 SASEGT.

The gene calls are TRBV5-1 and TRBJ1-4; a weak D match, TRBD1 (5 bases). Germline values: CDR1 SGHRS, CDR2 YFSETQ. The CDR3 is made up of 15 amino acids. With 4 bases removed from V and 8 bases from J, the gap between germline ends came to 18 bases. The CDR3 DNA sequence: TGCGCCAGCAGCCGCCGGGGGGGACCGCAAGAAAAACTGTTTTTT. Its translation: CASSRRGGPQEKLFF.

This chain joins TRBV27 and TRBJ1-1; unclear D gene. The germline V gene has CDR1 MNHEY and CDR2 SMNVEV (reference sequence). This CDR3 is 13 amino acids long. Between the trimmed V and J ends, which lost 3 bases and 5 bases, there was a span of 10 bases. CDR3 in amino acids: CASSLFYGTEAFF. CDR3 nucleotide sequence: TGTGCCAGCAGTTTGTTCTATGGTACTGAAGCTTTCTTT.

The chain is built from TRBV19 and TRBJ2-2; tentatively, D is TRBD2 (5 bases). Per germline, CDR1 LNHDA and CDR2 SQIVND (reference sequence). Trimming removed 1 base at V and 4 bases at J, with 16 bases between. The CDR3 loop spans 17 amino acids. In DNA, the CDR3 is TGTGCCAGTAGTATAGTCGGCAGAGTAGGAGGCACCGGGGAGCTGTTTTTT. Its protein product is CASSIVGRVGGTGELFF.

The chain couples TRBV6-1 to TRBJ1-3, with D unclear. The length of the CDR3 is 14 residues. The germline V gene has CDR1 MNHNS and CDR2 SASEGT. V was pared by 7 bases and J by 0 bases, with 10 bases between. The CDR3 DNA sequence: TGTGCCAGCATTTCACCATACTCTGGAAACACCATATATTTT. Protein sequence: CASISPYSGNTIYF.

This rearrangement joins TRBV4-1 to TRBJ1-1; D is perhaps TRBD1 (5 bases). From germline, CDR1 is MGHRA and CDR2 YSYEKL. The CDR3 sequence is 15 residues long. The germline V and J ends were trimmed by 2 bases and 1 base, with 11 bases remaining between them. CDR3 sequence reads: CASSQTRGTNTEAFF. As DNA, the CDR3 is TGCGCCAGCAGCCAAACGCGGGGGACGAACACTGAAGCTTTCTTT.